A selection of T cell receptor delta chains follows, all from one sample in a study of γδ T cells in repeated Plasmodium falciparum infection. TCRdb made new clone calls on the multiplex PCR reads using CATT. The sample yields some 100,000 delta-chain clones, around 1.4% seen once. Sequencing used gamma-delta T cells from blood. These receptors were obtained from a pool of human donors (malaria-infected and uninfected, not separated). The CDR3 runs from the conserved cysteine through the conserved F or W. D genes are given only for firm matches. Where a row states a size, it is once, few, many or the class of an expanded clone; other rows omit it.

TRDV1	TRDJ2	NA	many	CALGERLPEDLGRVLTAQLFF	TGTGCTCTTGGGGAACGACTTCCTGAGGATCTGGGGAGGGTTTTGACAGCACAACTCTTCTTT
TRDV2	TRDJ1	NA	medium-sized	CACDTGGTHTDKLIF	TGTGCCTGTGACACCGGAGGGACTCACACCGATAAACTCATCTTT
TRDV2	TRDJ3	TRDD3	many	CACDTYWGILRDTRQMFF	TGTGCCTGTGACACTTACTGGGGGATACTCCGGGACACCCGACAGATGTTTTTC
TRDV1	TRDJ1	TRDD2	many	CALGTHSYVLAPYTDKLIF	TGTGCTCTTGGGACCCATTCCTACGTACTGGCTCCGTACACCGATAAACTCATCTTT
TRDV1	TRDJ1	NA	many	CALGERFLFGGPYTDKLIF	TGTGCTCTTGGGGAACGCTTCCTATTTGGGGGACCCTACACCGATAAACTCATCTTT
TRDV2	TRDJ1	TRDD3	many	CACDRLSLTGGHYTDKLIF	TGTGCCTGTGACAGGCTATCTCTCACTGGGGGACATTACACCGATAAACTCATCTTT
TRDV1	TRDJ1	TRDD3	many	CALGNRRFPPPGVYWGGTDKLIF	TGTGCTCTTGGGAACCGGCGCTTCCCACCCCCTGGGGTCTACTGGGGCGGCACCGATAAACTCATCTTT
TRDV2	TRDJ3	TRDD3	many	CACDTANAGYVDSWDTRQMFF	TGTGCCTGTGACACCGCTAACGCCGGATACGTGGACTCCTGGGACACCCGACAGATGTTTTTC
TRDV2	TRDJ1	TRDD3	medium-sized	CACDTERVHSRGWGMLADKLIF	TGTGCCTGTGACACCGAGAGAGTACACTCCCGGGGATGGGGGATGTTGGCCGATAAACTCATCTTT
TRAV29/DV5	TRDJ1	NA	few	CAASGRSILEGGSCDKLIF	TGTGCAGCAAGCGGAAGGAGTATCCTAGAGGGGGGTTCATGCGATAAACTCATCTTT
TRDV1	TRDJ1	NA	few	CALGVRTSYAWGYTDKLIF	TGTGCTCTTGGGGTCCGAACTTCCTACGCCTGGGGGTACACCGATAAACTCATCTTT
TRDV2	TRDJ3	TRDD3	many	CACDTAGGLVTWDTRQMFF	TGTGCCTGTGACACCGCTGGGGGATTGGTTACCTGGGACACCCGACAGATGTTTTTC
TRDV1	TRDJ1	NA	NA	CALGVPGTDKLIF	TGTGCTCTTGGGGTACCTGGCACTGATAAACTCATCTTT
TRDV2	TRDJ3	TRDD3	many	CACDSILGDTTWDTRQMFF	TGTGCCTGTGACTCTATACTGGGGGATACGACCTGGGACACCCGACAGATGTTTTTC
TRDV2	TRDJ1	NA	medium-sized	CACDPIGITLADKLIF	TGTGCCTGTGACCCAATTGGAATCACTTTGGCCGATAAACTCATCTTT
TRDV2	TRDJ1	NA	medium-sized	CACDTGAAPSPTYTDKLIF	TGTGCCTGTGACACCGGGGCGGCCCCGTCCCCCACGTACACCGATAAACTCATCTTT
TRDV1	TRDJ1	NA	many	CALGELPREEYTDKLIF	TGTGCTCTTGGGGAACTCCCTAGGGAGGAGTACACCGATAAACTCATCTTT
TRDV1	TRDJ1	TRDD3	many	CALGEPISGGLGEKNSYTDKLIF	TGTGCTCTTGGGGAACCTATATCCGGGGGGCTGGGGGAAAAAAACTCGTACACCGATAAACTCATCTTT
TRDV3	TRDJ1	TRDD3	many	CAFRRPTAGWGIGDKLIF	TGTGCCTTTCGTCGTCCTACGGCGGGCTGGGGGATAGGTGATAAACTCATCTTT
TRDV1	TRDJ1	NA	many	CALGGPTGLLADKLIF	TGTGCTCTTGGGGGTCCGACTGGCCTTCTCGCCGATAAACTCATCTTT
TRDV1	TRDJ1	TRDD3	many	CALGESFLPFLRLGDHADKLIF	TGTGCTCTTGGGGAATCTTTCCTACCCTTCTTAAGACTGGGGGATCATGCCGATAAACTCATCTTT
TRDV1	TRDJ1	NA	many	CALGEPGDGNTDKLIF	TGTGCTCTTGGGGAGCCTGGGGACGGGAACACCGATAAACTCATCTTT
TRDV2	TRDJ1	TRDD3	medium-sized	CACDTVSGGPKSYTDKLIF	TGTGCCTGTGACACCGTATCTGGGGGACCGAAATCGTACACCGATAAACTCATCTTT
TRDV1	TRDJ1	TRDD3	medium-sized	CALGEPGFLSNLLGDIKTDKLIF	TGTGCTCTTGGGGAACCTGGCTTCCTTTCAAACCTACTGGGGGATATAAAAACGGATAAACTCATCTTT
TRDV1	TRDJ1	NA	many	CALGELIWTDKLIF	TGTGCTCTTGGGGAACTAATATGGACCGATAAACTCATCTTT
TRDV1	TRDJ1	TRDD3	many	CALGAGPTYFSWGIRLRSYTDKLIF	TGTGCTCTTGGGGCCGGCCCTACTTACTTCTCATGGGGGATACGCCTGAGATCGTACACCGATAAACTCATCTTT
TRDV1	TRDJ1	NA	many	CALGEPFPPFGYTDKLIF	TGTGCTCTTGGGGAACCTTTTCCCCCTTTCGGGTACACCGATAAACTCATCTTT
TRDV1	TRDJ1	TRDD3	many	CALGESPGAHRLYWGIMYTDKLIF	TGTGCTCTTGGGGAGTCCCCTGGGGCCCACAGGTTGTACTGGGGGATAATGTACACCGATAAACTCATCTTT
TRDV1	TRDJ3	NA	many	CALGDGGWFSSWDTRQMFF	TGTGCTCTTGGGGACGGCGGATGGTTTAGCTCCTGGGACACCCGACAGATGTTTTTC
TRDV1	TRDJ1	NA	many	CALGELRLVRYTDKLIF	TGTGCTCTTGGGGAACTCCGGCTCGTCCGGTACACCGATAAACTCATCTTT
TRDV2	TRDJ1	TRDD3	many	CACDRVLGVQTTDKLIF	TGTGCCTGTGACCGCGTACTGGGGGTCCAGACAACCGATAAACTCATCTTT
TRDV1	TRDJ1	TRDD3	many	CALGELGWGIPYTDKLIF	TGTGCTCTTGGGGAACTTGGATGGGGGATACCGTACACCGATAAACTCATCTTT
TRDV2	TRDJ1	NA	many	CACDTMLDFDKLIF	TGTGCCTGTGACACCATGCTTGACTTCGATAAACTCATCTTT
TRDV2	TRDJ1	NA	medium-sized	CACDTSFLPTSRWGIRTDKLIF	TGTGCCTGTGACACCTCCTTCCTTCCTACCTCGCGCTGGGGGATAAGGACCGATAAACTCATCTTT
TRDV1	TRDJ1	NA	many	CALGELVLPPGWNTDKLIF	TGTGCTCTCGGGGAACTTGTACTTCCTCCCGGATGGAACACCGATAAACTCATCTTT
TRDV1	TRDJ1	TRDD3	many	CALGGSLKYWGIHDTDKLIF	TGTGCTCTTGGGGGTTCCCTGAAGTACTGGGGGATACATGACACCGATAAACTCATCTTT
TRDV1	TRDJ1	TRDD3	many	CALGECGGYGRSEKLIF	TGTGCTCTTGGGGAGTGTGGGGGATACGGTCGGAGTGAGAAACTCATCTTT